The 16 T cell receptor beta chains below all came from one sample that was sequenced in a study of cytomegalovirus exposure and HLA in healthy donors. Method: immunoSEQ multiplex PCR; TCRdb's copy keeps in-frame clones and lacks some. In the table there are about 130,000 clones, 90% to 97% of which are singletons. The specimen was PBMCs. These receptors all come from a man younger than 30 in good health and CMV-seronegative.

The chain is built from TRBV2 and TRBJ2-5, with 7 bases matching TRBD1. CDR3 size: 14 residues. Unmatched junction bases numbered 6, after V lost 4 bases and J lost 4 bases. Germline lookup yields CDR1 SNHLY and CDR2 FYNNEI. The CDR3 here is CASSGTGPRETQYF. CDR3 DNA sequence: TGTGCCAGCAGTGGGACAGGCCCAAGAGAGACCCAGTACTTC.

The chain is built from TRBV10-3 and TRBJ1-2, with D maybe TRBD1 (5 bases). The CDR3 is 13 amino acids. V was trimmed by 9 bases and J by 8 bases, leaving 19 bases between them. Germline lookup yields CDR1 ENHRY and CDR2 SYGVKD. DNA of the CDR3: TGTGCCATAACGACAGAGACCTTAGGCGGCTACACCTTC. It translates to CAITTETLGGYTF.

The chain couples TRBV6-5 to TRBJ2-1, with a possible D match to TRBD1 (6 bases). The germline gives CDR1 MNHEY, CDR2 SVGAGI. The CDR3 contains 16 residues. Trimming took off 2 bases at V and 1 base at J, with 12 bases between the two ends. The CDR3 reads CASSYTGIISYNEQFF. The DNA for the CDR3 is TGTGCCAGCAGTTACACAGGGATAATTTCCTACAATGAGCAGTTCTTC.

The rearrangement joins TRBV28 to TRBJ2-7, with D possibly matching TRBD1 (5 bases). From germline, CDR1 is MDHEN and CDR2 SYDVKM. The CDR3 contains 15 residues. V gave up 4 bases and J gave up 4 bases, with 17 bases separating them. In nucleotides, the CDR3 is TGTGCCAGCAGTTCCGCTGGGCAGGGCCCGTACGAGCAGTACTTC. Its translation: CASSSAGQGPYEQYF.

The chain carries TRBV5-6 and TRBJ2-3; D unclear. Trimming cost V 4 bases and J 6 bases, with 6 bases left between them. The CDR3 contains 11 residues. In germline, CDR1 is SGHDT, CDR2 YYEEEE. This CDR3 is CASSRTDTQYF. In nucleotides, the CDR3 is TGTGCCAGCAGCCGTACTGATACGCAGTATTTT.

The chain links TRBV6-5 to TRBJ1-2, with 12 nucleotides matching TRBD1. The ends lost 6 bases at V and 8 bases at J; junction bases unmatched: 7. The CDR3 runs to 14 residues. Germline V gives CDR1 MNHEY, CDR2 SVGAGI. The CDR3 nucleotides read TGTGCCAGCAGCAACCGGGACAGGGGGCGCGGCTACACCTTC. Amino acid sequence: CASSNRDRGRGYTF.

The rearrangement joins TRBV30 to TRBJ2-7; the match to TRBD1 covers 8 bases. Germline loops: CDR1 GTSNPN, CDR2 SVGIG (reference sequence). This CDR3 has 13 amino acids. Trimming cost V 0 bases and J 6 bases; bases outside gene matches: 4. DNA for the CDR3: TGTGCCTGGAGTGTAAATACAGGGGGCGAGCAGTACTTC. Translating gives CAWSVNTGGEQYF.

The CDR3 nucleotides read TGTGCCAGCAGCGTAGTGGAGGAAGAACAGTACTTC. Translated: CASSVVEEEQYF. The rearrangement joins TRBV9 to TRBJ2-5; TRBD2 might be the D (5 bases). This CDR3 comprises 12 residues. Trimming removed 0 bases at V and 11 bases at J, with 11 bases between. Germline CDR1 reads SGDLS; CDR2 reads YYNGEE.

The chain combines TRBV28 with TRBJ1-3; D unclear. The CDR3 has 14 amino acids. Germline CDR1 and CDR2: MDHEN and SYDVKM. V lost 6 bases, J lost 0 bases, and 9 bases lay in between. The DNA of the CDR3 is TGTGCCAGCAGCTTAGGGCTCTCTGGAAACACCATATATTTT. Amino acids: CASSLGLSGNTIYF.

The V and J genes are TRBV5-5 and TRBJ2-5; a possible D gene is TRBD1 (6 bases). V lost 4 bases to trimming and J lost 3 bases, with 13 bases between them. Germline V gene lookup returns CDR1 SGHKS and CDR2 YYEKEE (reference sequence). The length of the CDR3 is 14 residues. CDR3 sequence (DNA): TGTGCCAGCAGCCCCTACGGACAGAAAGAGACCCAGTACTTC. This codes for CASSPYGQKETQYF.

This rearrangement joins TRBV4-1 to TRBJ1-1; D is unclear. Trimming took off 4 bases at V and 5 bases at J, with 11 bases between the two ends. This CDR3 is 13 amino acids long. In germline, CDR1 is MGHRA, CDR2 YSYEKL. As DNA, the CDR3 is TGCGCCAGCAGCCTCCCCGGTGAGACTGAAGCTTTCTTT. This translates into CASSLPGETEAFF.

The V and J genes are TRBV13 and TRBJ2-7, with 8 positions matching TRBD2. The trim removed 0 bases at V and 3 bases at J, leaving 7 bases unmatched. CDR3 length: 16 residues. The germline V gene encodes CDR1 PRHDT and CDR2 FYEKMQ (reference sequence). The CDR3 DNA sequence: TGTGCCAGCAGCTTAGGCCTGGCGGGAGGAGACTACGAGCAGTACTTC. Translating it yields CASSLGLAGGDYEQYF.

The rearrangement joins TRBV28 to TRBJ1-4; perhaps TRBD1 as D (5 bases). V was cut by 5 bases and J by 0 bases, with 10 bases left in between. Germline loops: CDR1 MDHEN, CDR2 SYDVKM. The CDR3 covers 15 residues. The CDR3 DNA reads TGTGCCAGCAGTCCAGACAGACCAACTAATGAAAAACTGTTTTTT. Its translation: CASSPDRPTNEKLFF. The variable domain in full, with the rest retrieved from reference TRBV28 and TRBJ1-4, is DVKVTQSSRYLVKRTGEKVFLECVQDMDHENMFWYRQDPGLGLRLIYFSYDVKMKEKGDIPEGYSVSREKKERFSLILESASTNQTSMYLCASSPDRPTNEKLFFGSGTQLSVL.

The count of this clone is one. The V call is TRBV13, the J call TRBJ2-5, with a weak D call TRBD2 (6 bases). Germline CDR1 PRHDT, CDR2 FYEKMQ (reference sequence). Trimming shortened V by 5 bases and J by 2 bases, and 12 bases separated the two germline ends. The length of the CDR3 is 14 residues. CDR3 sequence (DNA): TGTGCCAGCAGCCCCCGGACTATGCAAGAGACCCAGTACTTC. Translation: CASSPRTMQETQYF.

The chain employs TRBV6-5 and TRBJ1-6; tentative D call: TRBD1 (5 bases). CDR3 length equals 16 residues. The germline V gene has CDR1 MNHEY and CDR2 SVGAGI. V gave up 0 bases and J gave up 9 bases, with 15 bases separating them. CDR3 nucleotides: TGTGCCAGCAGTTACTCAACCTTCACAGGAACTTCACCCCTCCACTTT. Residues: CASSYSTFTGTSPLHF.

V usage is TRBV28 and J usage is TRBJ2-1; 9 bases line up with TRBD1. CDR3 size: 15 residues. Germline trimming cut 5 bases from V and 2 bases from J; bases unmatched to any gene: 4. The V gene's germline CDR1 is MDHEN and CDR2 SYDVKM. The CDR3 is CASSTGTGPYNEQFF. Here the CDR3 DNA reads TGTGCCAGCAGTACCGGGACAGGGCCCTACAATGAGCAGTTCTTC.